A selection of T cell receptor beta chains follows, all from one sample in a study of shared clonotypes between healthy human individuals. Only in-frame clones appear in the TCRdb table, and some are missing; sequencing was by immunoSEQ multiplex PCR. The sample lists millions of clones; less than 95% were seen once. Material: naive CD8+ T cells sorted from blood. Receptors were obtained from a man between 18 and 29 years old in good health. The CDR3 runs from the conserved cysteine through the conserved F or W. A D gene is named only where the DNA matches it firmly. A row's size may be missing; if present it is once, few, many or a size class.

j_gene | v_gene | d_gene | abundance | CDR3nt | CDR3aa
TRBJ2-7 | TRBV5-1 | TRBD1 | . | TGCGCCAGCAGCTCCTCCGGGACAGCTTCCTACGAGCAGTACTTC | CASSSSGTASYEQYF
TRBJ2-5 | TRBV7-9 | TRBD1 | . | TGTGCCAGCAGCGGGCTAGGGACAGGCGCTGAGACCCAGTACTTC | CASSGLGTGAETQYF
TRBJ1-5 | TRBV28 | . | once | TGTGCCAGCAGGAGTGAATGGGATAATCAGCCCCAGCATTTT | CASRSEWDNQPQHF
TRBJ2-7 | TRBV7-2 | . | . | TGTGCCAGCAGCTCTTCCGTGAGCTACGAGCAGTACTTC | CASSSSVSYEQYF
TRBJ1-4 | TRBV5-6 | . | . | TGTGCCAGCAGCTTTTGGCCAGGGAATGAAAAACTGTTTTTT | CASSFWPGNEKLFF
TRBJ2-2 | TRBV7-6 | . | . | TGTGCCAGCAGCTACCGGACTGGGGAGCTGTTTTTT | CASSYRTGELFF
TRBJ1-2 | TRBV5-1 | TRBD1 | . | TGCGCCAGCAGCTTTGGACAGGGAAATGGCTACACCTTC | CASSFGQGNGYTF
TRBJ1-2 | TRBV4-3 | . | . | TGCGCCAGCAGCCAAGATAGTCGAGGGATTGATGGCTACACCTTC | CASSQDSRGIDGYTF
TRBJ1-6 | TRBV28 | . | once | TGTGCCACTAACAGGGTATCCTATAATTCACCCCTCCACTTT | CATNRVSYNSPLHF
TRBJ2-7 | TRBV7-9 | . | . | TGTGCCAGCAGCCAATGGACTACCCACGAGCAGTACTTC | CASSQWTTHEQYF
TRBJ2-2 | TRBV27 | . | . | TGTGCCAGCAAACCAGGGAGTAACACCGGGGAGCTGTTTTTT | CASKPGSNTGELFF
TRBJ2-1 | TRBV7-9 | TRBD2 | . | TGTGCCAGCAGCCACCCAGCGGGGGGGGAATACAATGAGCAGTTCTTC | CASSHPAGGEYNEQFF
TRBJ2-5 | TRBV5-6 | TRBD1 | . | TGTGCCAGCAGCTTGGGGGGTAGGGACAGTTCTCAAGAGACCCAGTACTTC | CASSLGGRDSSQETQYF
TRBJ2-1 | TRBV27 | TRBD1 | . | TGTGCCAGCAGTGTTACAGGGGGAGTTGTAAATGAGCAGTTCTTC | CASSVTGGVVNEQFF
TRBJ2-6 | TRBV4-3 | . | . | TGCGCCAGCAGCCTGTACAGGGAAACTGGGGCCAACGTCCTGACTTTC | CASSLYRETGANVLTF
TRBJ2-2 | TRBV29-1 | . | . | TGCAGCGCCCTGTCGGCAGGCACCGGGGAGCTGTTTTTT | CSALSAGTGELFF
TRBJ1-6 | TRBV30 | . | once | TGTGCCTGGACCTCAGGGAACGGTACACCCCTCCACTTT | CAWTSGNGTPLHF
TRBJ2-1 | TRBV2 | TRBD1 | . | TGTGCCAGCAGTGCCGGGACAGGGGAATACAATGAGCAGTTCTTC | CASSAGTGEYNEQFF
TRBJ1-3 | TRBV5-1 | TRBD1 | . | TGCGCCAGCAGCTTGGACAGGGGATATGGAAACACCATATATTTT | CASSLDRGYGNTIYF
TRBJ2-7 | TRBV28 | . | . | TGTGCCAGCAGTCCTACGACTAGTTACTACGAGCAGTACTTC | CASSPTTSYYEQYF
TRBJ2-2 | TRBV4-1 | TRBD1 | once | TGCGCCAGCAGCCCCGGTCCCGGGACAGGACCCGCGAACACCGGGGAGCTGTTTTTT | CASSPGPGTGPANTGELFF
TRBJ2-3 | TRBV15 | . | . | TGTGCCACCAGCAGAGATAGATCAGATACGCAGTATTTT | CATSRDRSDTQYF
TRBJ2-2 | TRBV30 | . | . | TGTGCCTGGAGCGACGAGGGGTTTCGCAACACCGGGGAGCTGTTTTTT | CAWSDEGFRNTGELFF
TRBJ2-3 | TRBV9 | . | . | TGTGCCAGCAGCGTAGGGGGGCTTGGCACAGATACGCAGTATTTT | CASSVGGLGTDTQYF
TRBJ2-2 | TRBV6-5 | . | . | TGTGCCAGCAGTGGGGATTCGAACACCGGGGAGCTGTTTTTT | CASSGDSNTGELFF
TRBJ1-6 | TRBV28 | . | . | TGTGCCAGCAGTTTAGGGTTTGGTTCGGGGGCGGAAAATTCACCCCTCCACTTT | CASSLGFGSGAENSPLHF
TRBJ1-1 | TRBV19 | TRBD1 | . | TGTGCCAGTAGTTCAGGGGGGTACACTGAAGCTTTCTTT | CASSSGGYTEAFF
TRBJ2-7 | TRBV29-1 | . | . | TGCAGCGTTGACGGGGACCGAGCCTACGAGCAGTACTTC | CSVDGDRAYEQYF
TRBJ1-1 | TRBV28 | TRBD1 | . | TGTGCCAGCAGTTTGTCAGGGGGAGACACTGAAGCTTTCTTT | CASSLSGGDTEAFF
TRBJ1-2 | TRBV5-4 | . | . | TGTGCCAGCAGCCAGCTCGCCCACGGCTACACCTTC | CASSQLAHGYTF
TRBJ1-1 | TRBV25-1 | . | . | TGTGCCAGCAGTGACGATGGGAGGTTGGGCACTGAAGCTTTCTTT | CASSDDGRLGTEAFF
TRBJ1-1 | TRBV4-3 | . | once | TGCGCCAGCAGCCAATTTCAGGGGAGTGGGGGCACTGAAGCTTTCTTT | CASSQFQGSGGTEAFF
TRBJ1-6 | TRBV19 | . | . | TGTGCCAGTAGTCCCCCGGGGGGGCCGGGGAAGAGCTCCTATAATTCACCCCTCCACTTT | CASSPPGGPGKSSYNSPLHF
TRBJ2-2 | TRBV27 | . | . | TGTGCCAGCAGCAACCTGAACACCGGGGAGCTGTTTTTT | CASSNLNTGELFF
TRBJ1-2 | TRBV2 | . | once | TGTGCCAGCAGTCCCGACAGATATGGCTACACCTTC | CASSPDRYGYTF
TRBJ1-2 | TRBV13 | TRBD1 | . | TGTGCCAGCAGCAAGGGGACAGCGGGCTATGGCTACACCTTC | CASSKGTAGYGYTF
TRBJ2-7 | TRBV11-2 | . | . | TGTGCCAGCAGCTTGGGACGCCTCGTGATTTACGAGCAGTACTTC | CASSLGRLVIYEQYF
TRBJ2-3 | TRBV5-1 | . | . | TGCGCCAGCAGCTACCCGACAGCTAGCACAGATACGCAGTATTTT | CASSYPTASTDTQYF
TRBJ2-3 | TRBV7-9 | . | few | TGTGCCAGCAGCTTAATAGTAGGAATGGGCACAGATACGCAGTATTTT | CASSLIVGMGTDTQYF